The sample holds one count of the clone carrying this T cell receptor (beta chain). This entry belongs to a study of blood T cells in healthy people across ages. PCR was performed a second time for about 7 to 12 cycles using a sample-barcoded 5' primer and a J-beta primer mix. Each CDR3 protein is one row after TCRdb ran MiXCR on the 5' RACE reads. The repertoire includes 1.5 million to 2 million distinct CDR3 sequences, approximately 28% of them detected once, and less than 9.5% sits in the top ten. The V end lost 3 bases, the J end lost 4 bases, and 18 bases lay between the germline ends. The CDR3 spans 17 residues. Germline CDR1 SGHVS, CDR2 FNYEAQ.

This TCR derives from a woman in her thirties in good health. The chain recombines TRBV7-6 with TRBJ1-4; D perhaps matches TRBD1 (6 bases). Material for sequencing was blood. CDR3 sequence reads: CASSLKGVGRRNEKLFF. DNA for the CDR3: TGTGCCAGCAGCTTGAAGGGGGTAGGGCGGCGTAATGAAAAACTGTTTTTT.